This TCR beta chain was profiled in a study of cytomegalovirus exposure and HLA in healthy donors (dated 2017 in TCRdb). Turning to the overall study: According to an earlier analysis of 550 to 750 of the donors, some 180 million T cells yielded roughly 110 million unique TCR beta sequences and approximately 300 Gb of sequence data. An early release covering some 640 HLA-typed donors comprised about 300 gigabases of sequencing data and around 80 million unique TCR sequences. Among the roughly 390 genotyped donors, 75% to 90% belonged to the genetic ancestry cluster associated with self-reported Caucasian donors. The study was designed to test whether signatures of past pathogen exposure could be identified by cataloging public T cell receptors. The T cell repertoires of around 670 subjects were profiled by immunosequencing and related to cytomegalovirus serostatus. In addition to the first cohort of 650 to 800 subjects, a separate validation cohort of about 120 different subjects was used. High-throughput TCR immunosequencing, statistical association of individual TCRs with disease status, and machine learning were combined to predict cytomegalovirus infection status. A later analysis re-analyzed previously published TCR beta repertoires from 650 to 800 donors and added high-resolution HLA genotyping to study TCR occurrence patterns. In the later analysis, no new phenotypic data were used to find candidate immune exposures; instead, reliance was placed on TCR beta sequences and their occurrence across donors. In an earlier analysis of roughly 600 of the donors, high-throughput TCR beta sequencing was used to judge whether each TCR beta V gene segment behaved as functional or pseudogenic. Alongside the repertoire data, information on donor age, sex, ethnicity and CMV serostatus was compiled. Genome-wide SNP genotypes for about 60% of the roughly 700 donors were used in a later genetic analysis, which treated that subset as a discovery cohort. All discovery cohort repertoires had been generated on a single sequencing platform. Both class I and class II loci were covered by HLA typing, at four-digit resolution. The number of typed donors differed by locus: roughly 629-640 for A, B, C, DRB1 and DQB1; 500 to 550 for DQA1; approximately 600 for DPA1; and 400 to 480 for DPB1. Roughly 5 DR-DQ haplotypes were handled as single units for association and clustering, since linkage in the cohort was strong. Among around 400 genotyped donors of the cohort, an average of approximately 200,000 unique TCR beta nucleotide sequences was sequenced per donor, of which roughly 18% were non-productive.

What the research found in general, with its limitations: This cohort had only TCR beta chains sequenced, and the lack of alpha or paired-chain data limited which features could be detected. Specific HLA alleles were associated with 15,000 to 20,000 TCR beta sequences at a false discovery rate of 0.05 in a later analysis. A later analysis reported that several top co-occurrence clusters appeared linked to parvovirus B19, influenza, CMV and Epstein-Barr virus. The authors suggested that the approach could potentially be extended to other disease states and immunological phenotypes. In an earlier analysis of approximately 590 of the donors, most TCR beta V segments appeared in productive rearrangements about 87% or about 30% of the time, broadly matching IMGT annotations. A further reported finding was that TCR beta sequences accurately predicted the HLA-A and HLA-B alleles for most subjects in the first cohort. When HLA alleles, especially DR and DQ, strongly co-occurred, TCR associations were difficult to assign to individual alleles. The classifier was reported to diagnose cytomegalovirus status with high specificity and sensitivity in both the original cohort and the validation cohort. In a later genetic analysis, a missense DCLRE1C variant was associated with V-gene and J-gene trimming of TCR beta chains, and the association was replicated in an independent cohort. Roughly uniform sequencing depth across donors was assumed in presence/absence analyses, although this assumption may not hold. In the study, some 180 TCR beta chains were listed as associated with cytomegalovirus. Three of the identified cytomegalovirus-associated TCR beta chains were confirmed in vitro to be specific for cytomegalovirus antigens. Compared with equally common non-associated chains, HLA-associated TCR beta chains in a later analysis were more clonally expanded and had lower generation probabilities. A cluster of highly shared sequence variants was judged likely to represent a technical artifact of the sequencing pipeline. Linkage disequilibrium might explain the correlated functional status among segregating V segments, but an unknown experimental factor could not be ruled out. Across donors, most TCR sequences were observed very rarely, whereas some public TCRs were present in many individuals. A later analysis found that TCR association rates varied across HLA loci, with DRB1 alleles showing the most associated TCRs and HLA-C alleles the fewest. According to a later genetic analysis, donors in an Asian-associated ancestry cluster had fewer N-insertions in productive TCRs than the approximately 690-donor mean. Some IMGT-functional V segments, including TRBV6-2 and TRBV6-3, could not be told apart with the 87-base-pair reads, so those segments were excluded. Most CMV-associated TCR beta chains appeared to be HLA-restricted in a later analysis, and the HLA associations seemed to be driven largely by CMV exposure. The only immune exposure information available for the cohort was CMV serostatus. Approximately 18 rarely observed V segments, including chromosome 9 orphons, were excluded from the earlier analysis of almost 600 of the donors because counts were too low. Because some donors lacked HLA typing at each locus, the association tests relied only on the typed subset.

In total, approximately 690 healthy bone marrow donors made up the cohort. At the time of sampling, every cohort member was nominally healthy, though immune exposures that went unrecorded were likely present. The donor tested CMV seronegative and was one of the 352 seronegative cohort members. Each donor provided a peripheral blood sample, and peripheral blood mononuclear cells were used for TCR beta sequencing. The Qiagen DNeasy Blood Extraction Kit was used to extract genomic DNA from the blood cell samples. The V end gives up 5 bases and the J end 4 bases, leaving 6 bases in the junction not matched to a gene. CDR1 and CDR2 are drawn from the germline V gene: SGHTA, FQGNSA. Inclusive of the bounding cysteine and phenylalanine, the CDR3 is 14 residues long. The kept DNA is CDR3 alone, 42 bases in frame from the first base. The receptor library was made with the immunoSEQ multiplex PCR assay. For the multiplex PCR, a mixture combining 60 forward primers for TCR Vbeta segments and 13 reverse primers for TCR Jbeta segments was used. Amplification of the CDR3 region of rearranged TCR beta genes was performed with a multiplex PCR assay on genomic DNA. The Illumina HiSeq System was used to sequence the amplified TCR beta libraries as 87-base-pair reads. Processing in the source paper ran as follows. Across the 640 or so repertoires, a later analysis counted 80 million or so unique TCR beta chains, roughly 11 million of which were shared by at least two donors. To remove PCR and sequencing errors, raw reads were error-corrected and collapsed into unique sequences using a nearest-neighbor algorithm that merged closely related sequences. CDR3 sequences were aligned to IMGT reference sequences to assign V, D and J gene segments. Each retained sequence needed at least a six-nucleotide match to both a V gene segment and a J gene segment. A rearrangement counted as productive if the CDR3 had no stop codons and remained in frame with V and J, and every other rearrangement counted as non-productive. Following IMGT convention, CDR3 was defined as the stretch from the second conserved V-encoded cysteine to the conserved J-encoded phenylalanine. The earlier analysis of about 610 of the donors excluded sequences that lacked an unambiguous match to a single V gene segment. In an earlier analysis of several hundred of the donors, V segments were called functional above 56.7% productive rearrangements and were called segregating when the between-donor standard deviation exceeded 5%. A statistical classification framework was built to diagnose cytomegalovirus status from the catalog of TCR beta chain sequences. V and J gene assignment, in a later analysis, came from comparing TCR nucleotide sequences with IMGT/GENE-DB human TR gene sequences. A later analysis assigned CDR3 sequences and most-parsimonious VDJ recombination scenarios with the TCRdist pipeline. In a later analysis, each TCR beta chain was defined by its CDR3 amino acid sequence together with its V-gene family, and reads without a unique V-gene family were excluded. A later analysis removed roughly 590 highly shared, low-generation-probability nucleotide sequences to deal with suspected cross-contamination and a sequencing artifact. In a later analysis, a clonal expansion index was calculated for each public chain from normalized within-repertoire ranks of inferred template counts. Generation probabilities in a later analysis came from a VDJ recombination model fitted to out-of-frame rearrangements, and those results were checked against IGoR. A later analysis scored TCR-TCR, TCR-HLA and TCR-CMV co-occurrence with hypergeometric tests, applying a repertoire-size bias correction to TCR pairs. To estimate false discovery rates, a later analysis permuted the HLA or CMV assignments 20 times. In a later analysis, co-occurring TCRs were grouped with DBSCAN, and TCRdist sequence similarity was added when clustering was performed within HLA-allele-positive subsets. Co-occurrence clustering excluded repertoires with fewer than 30,000 or more than 120,000 public chains, plus five with anomalous nucleotide sharing. TCRdb provides this immuneACCESS table in a form limited to in-frame rearrangements. Some clones are lacking; in checked studies, under half of them reflect an unresolved V gene, and why the rest are absent is not known. V and J calls plus clone size are reproduced from that table; the DNA served to infer D and trimming. In this sample's table one finds more than 140,000 clones. The biggest ten clones account for around 2.4% of the sample.

Details on this clone: Its antigen specificity is not known.

The V and J segments used are TRBV7-2 and TRBJ1-2; 8 middle bases align to TRBD1. The receptor's source is a woman aged 18-29 years in good health and CMV-seronegative. The sample consisted of PBMCs. The bases read TGTGCCAGCAGCCCCGGACAGGGCCTCTATGGCTACACCTTC. Its product reads: CASSPGQGLYGYTF.